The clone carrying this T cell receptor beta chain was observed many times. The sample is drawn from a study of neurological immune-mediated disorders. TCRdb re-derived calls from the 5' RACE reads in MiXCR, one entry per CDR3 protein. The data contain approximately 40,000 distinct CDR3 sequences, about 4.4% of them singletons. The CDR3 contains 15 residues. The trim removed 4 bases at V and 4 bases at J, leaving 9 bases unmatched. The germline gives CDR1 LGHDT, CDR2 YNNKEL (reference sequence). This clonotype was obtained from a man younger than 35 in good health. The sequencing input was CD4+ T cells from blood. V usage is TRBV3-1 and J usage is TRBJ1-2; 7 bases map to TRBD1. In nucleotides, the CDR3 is TGTGCCAGCAGCCCTTGGGACAGCATACTCTATGGCTACACCTTC. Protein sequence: CASSPWDSILYGYTF.